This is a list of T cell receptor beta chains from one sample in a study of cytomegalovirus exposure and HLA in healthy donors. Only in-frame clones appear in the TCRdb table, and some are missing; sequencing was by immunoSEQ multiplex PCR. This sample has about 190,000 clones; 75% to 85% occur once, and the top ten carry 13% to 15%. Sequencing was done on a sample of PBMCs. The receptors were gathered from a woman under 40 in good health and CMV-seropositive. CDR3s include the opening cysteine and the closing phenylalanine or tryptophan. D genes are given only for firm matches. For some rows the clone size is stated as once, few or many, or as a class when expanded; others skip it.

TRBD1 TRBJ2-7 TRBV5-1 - CASSLEGQGAYEQYF TGCGCCAGCAGCTTGGAGGGACAGGGCGCCTACGAGCAGTACTTC
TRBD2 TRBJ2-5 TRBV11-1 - CASSLPRGGRETQYF TGTGCCAGCAGCTTACCACGAGGCGGGAGGGAGACCCAGTACTTC
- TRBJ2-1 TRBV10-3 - CAIRNLTDNEQFF TGTGCCATCAGGAACCTAACCGACAATGAGCAGTTCTTC
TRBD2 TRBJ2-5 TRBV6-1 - CASRDRVGGQETQYF TGTGCCAGCAGAGATCGTGTGGGAGGGCAAGAGACCCAGTACTTC
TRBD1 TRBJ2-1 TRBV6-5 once CASRTGDNEQFF TGTGCCAGCAGGACAGGGGACAATGAGCAGTTCTTC
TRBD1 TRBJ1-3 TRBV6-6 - CASSYRGQGAGNTIYF TGTGCCAGCAGTTACAGGGGACAGGGGGCTGGAAACACCATATATTTT
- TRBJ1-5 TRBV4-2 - CASGGGNQPQHF TGTGCCAGTGGCGGGGGGAATCAGCCCCAGCATTTT
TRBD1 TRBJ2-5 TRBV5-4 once CASSARTGMETQYF TGTGCCAGCAGCGCCCGGACAGGGATGGAGACCCAGTACTTC
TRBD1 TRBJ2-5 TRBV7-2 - CASSFTGGAETQYF TGTGCCAGCAGCTTCACAGGGGGCGCAGAGACCCAGTACTTC
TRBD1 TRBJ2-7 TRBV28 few CASSLRTGGDKQYF TGTGCCAGCAGCCTCAGGACAGGGGGCGATAAGCAGTACTTC
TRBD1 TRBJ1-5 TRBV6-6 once CASSYEGASNQPQHF TGTGCCAGCAGTTACGAGGGGGCCAGCAATCAGCCCCAGCATTTT
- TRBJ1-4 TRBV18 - CASSPPRAGEKLFF TGTGCCAGCTCACCACCCAGGGCCGGTGAAAAACTGTTTTTT
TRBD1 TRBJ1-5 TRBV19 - CASSKDRGDHQPQHF TGTGCCAGTAGTAAGGACAGGGGGGATCATCAGCCCCAGCATTTT
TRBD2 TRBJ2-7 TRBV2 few CASSRGLAYEQYF TGTGCCAGCAGTCGTGGACTAGCCTACGAGCAGTACTTC
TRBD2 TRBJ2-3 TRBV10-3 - CAIGASGDPTDTQYF TGTGCCATCGGGGCTAGCGGGGACCCCACAGATACGCAGTATTTT
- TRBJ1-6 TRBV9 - CASSRGGGSVNSPLHF TGTGCCAGCTCAAGGGGCGGGGGATCTGTGAATTCACCCCTCCACTTT
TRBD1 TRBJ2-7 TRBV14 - CASSPLEGQGLYEQYF TGTGCCAGCAGCCCCTTGGAGGGACAGGGGCTCTACGAGCAGTACTTC
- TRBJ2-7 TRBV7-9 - CASSPDYEQYF TGTGCCAGCAGCCCGGACTACGAGCAGTACTTC
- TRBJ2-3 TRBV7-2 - CASSPFLADTQYF TGTGCCAGCAGCCCCTTCCTAGCAGATACGCAGTATTTT
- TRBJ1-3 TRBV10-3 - CAISESWGPSSGNTIYF TGTGCCATCAGTGAGTCATGGGGGCCGAGCTCTGGAAACACCATATATTTT
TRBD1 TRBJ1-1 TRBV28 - CASSNLRGPGTEAFF TGTGCCAGCAGTAACCTTAGGGGGCCTGGCACTGAGGCTTTCTTT
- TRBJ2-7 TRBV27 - CASRETGRLSEQYF TGTGCCAGCAGGGAGACAGGGAGGCTGTCCGAGCAGTACTTC
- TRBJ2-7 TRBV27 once CASSFRVASFYEQYF TGTGCCAGCAGCTTCAGGGTAGCTTCTTTCTACGAGCAGTACTTC
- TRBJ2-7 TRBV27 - CASSHKTGSYEQYF TGTGCCAGCAGCCATAAGACTGGATCCTACGAGCAGTACTTC
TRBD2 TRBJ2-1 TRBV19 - CASSMNGRAGEQFF TGTGCCAGTAGTATGAACGGGAGGGCGGGTGAGCAGTTCTTC
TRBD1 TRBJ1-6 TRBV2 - CASSESTGGIGSPLHF TGTGCCAGCAGTGAATCGACAGGGGGAATTGGTTCACCCCTCCACTTT
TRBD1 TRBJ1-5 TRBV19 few CASRYRGISNQPQHF TGTGCCAGTAGATACAGGGGGATCAGCAATCAGCCCCAGCATTTT
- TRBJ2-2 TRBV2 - CASSVDRNTGELFF TGTGCCAGCAGTGTAGACAGAAACACCGGGGAGCTGTTTTTT
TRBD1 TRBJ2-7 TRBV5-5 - CASSLGSGGYEQYF TGTGCCAGCAGCTTGGGGTCAGGGGGCTACGAGCAGTACTTC
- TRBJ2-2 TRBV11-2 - CASSPPTSHRELFF TGTGCCAGCAGCCCCCCCACTAGCCACCGGGAGCTGTTTTTT
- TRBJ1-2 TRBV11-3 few CASSLVAAIEGGYGYTF TGTGCCAGCAGCTTAGTGGCCGCAATAGAGGGAGGCTATGGCTACACCTTC
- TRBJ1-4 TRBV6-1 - CASTYGFNEKLFF TGTGCCAGCACCTACGGTTTTAATGAAAAACTGTTTTTT
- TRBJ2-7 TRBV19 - CASSMERNYEQYF TGTGCCAGTAGTATGGAGAGGAACTACGAGCAGTACTTC
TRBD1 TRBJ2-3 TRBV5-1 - CASSTLSPGTGGQDTQYF TGCGCCAGCAGCACCCTCTCTCCCGGGACAGGGGGCCAGGATACGCAGTATTTT
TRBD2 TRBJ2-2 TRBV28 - CASWEAGSPNTGELFF TGTGCCAGCTGGGAAGCGGGATCCCCGAACACCGGGGAGCTGTTTTTT
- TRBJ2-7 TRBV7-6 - CASSIGQTYEQYF TGTGCCAGCAGCATCGGACAGACGTACGAGCAGTACTTC
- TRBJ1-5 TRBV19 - CASSIVGQSQHF TGTGCCAGTAGTATAGTGGGGCAGTCCCAGCATTTT
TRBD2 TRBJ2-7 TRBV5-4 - CASSIAGGKDEQYF TGTGCCAGCAGCATAGCGGGGGGGAAAGACGAGCAGTACTTC
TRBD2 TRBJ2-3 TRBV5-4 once CASSLGLAGGFTDTQYF TGTGCCAGCAGCTTGGGACTAGCGGGGGGGTTCACAGATACGCAGTATTTT
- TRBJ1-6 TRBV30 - CAWKDTNGASPLHF TGTGCCTGGAAAGACACCAATGGGGCATCACCCCTCCACTTT